A single sample gave rise to the 26 T cell receptor beta chains below, sequenced in a study of CXCR3-negative and CXCR3-positive naive CD8 T cells. 5' RACE with UMI labels generated the TRB cDNA libraries. After re-calling the 5' RACE reads, TCRdb lists one entry per CDR3 protein, DNA absent. This repertoire includes about 82,000 distinct CDR3 sequences. Sequencing was performed on naive CXCR3- CD8+ T cells from blood. Indicated subset: CD45RO-CCR7+CD27+CD95- naive CD8+ T cells lacking CXCR3 (TNR3-). These receptors all come from a human donor in good health. Some clones in this sample may be carry-over from other donors' samples.

V and J are TRBV2 and TRBJ1-1. This CDR3 contains 12 residues. Germline loops: CDR1 SNHLY, CDR2 FYNNEI. The CDR3 reads CASSDRNTEAFF.

The chain uses TRBV20-1 and TRBJ1-1; checking the TCRdb D call of TRBD1 is not possible without DNA. The CDR3 consists of 13 residues. Per the germline V gene, CDR1 is DFQATT and CDR2 is SNEGSKA (reference sequence). The CDR3 sequence is CSARRAGGTEAFF.

The V and J genes are TRBV5-6 and TRBJ2-7. Germline CDR1 and CDR2: SGHDT and YYEEEE. The CDR3 spans 15 residues. CDR3: CASSRSFEEFYEQYF.

The V call is TRBV29-1, the J call TRBJ2-3; TCRdb gives TRBD1 as the D gene, but with no DNA this cannot be confirmed. The CDR3 runs to 14 residues. Per the germline V gene, CDR1 is SQVTM and CDR2 is ANQGSEA. This CDR3 reads CSVYGTGGTDTQYF.

J is TRBJ2-2 and V is TRBV6-5. Germline values: CDR1 MNHEY, CDR2 SVGAGI. This CDR3 is built from 16 residues. Here the CDR3 reads CASSYSMGANTGELFF.

The rearrangement joins TRBV27 to TRBJ2-2. The CDR3 consists of 14 residues. Germline-derived CDR1 and CDR2 are MNHEY and SMNVEV (reference sequence). The CDR3 is CASSLGYNTGELFF.

The rearrangement uses TRBV12-3 or TRBV12-4 and TRBJ2-4; the D gene TCRdb calls, TRBD2, cannot be checked with no DNA. The CDR3 covers 18 residues. CDR3 sequence reads: CASSLAGLAGLAKNIQYF.

This chain connects TRBV7-9 to TRBJ1-1; TCRdb's D call of TRBD1 is untestable without DNA. In germline, CDR1 is SEHNR, CDR2 FQNEAQ (reference sequence). This CDR3 contains 13 residues. CDR3 amino acids: CASHLGGYTEAFF.

The chain has TRBV28 and TRBJ2-7. CDR3 size: 14 residues. In germline, CDR1 is MDHEN, CDR2 SYDVKM. The CDR3 here is CASSLGRGPYEQYF.

This rearrangement joins TRBV20-1 to TRBJ2-7; checking the TCRdb D call of TRBD2 is not possible without DNA. The germline V gene encodes CDR1 DFQATT and CDR2 SNEGSKA (reference sequence). The CDR3 contains 13 residues. The CDR3 sequence is CGLKERGSYEQYF.

Considering frequency, this clonotype is medium-sized. This sequence joins TRBV7-6 and TRBJ2-1. The length of the CDR3 is 14 residues. Germline V gene sequence: CDR1 SGHVS, CDR2 FNYEAQ. CDR3: CASSLVAANNEQFF. The whole variable domain, filled in from reference TRBV7-6 and TRBJ2-1, reads GAGVSQSPRYKVTKRGQDVALRCDPISGHVSLYWYRQALGQGPEFLTYFNYEAQQDKSGLPNDRFSAERPEGSISTLTIQRTEQRDSAMYRCASSLVAANNEQFFGPGTRLTVL.

The V gene is TRBV18, the J gene TRBJ1-1. CDR1 and CDR2 from the germline V gene are KGHSH and LQKENI. The length of the CDR3 is 18 residues. CDR3 loop: CASSPPDSGGLMNTEAFF.

This chain links TRBV11-3 with TRBJ1-1. From germline, CDR1 is SGHNT and CDR2 YENEEA. This CDR3 comprises 15 residues. CDR3 protein: CASSAGGNMNTEAFF.

The gene calls are TRBV29-1 and TRBJ1-3. The CDR3 consists of 20 residues. Germline loops: CDR1 SQVTM, CDR2 ANQGSEA. CDR3 sequence: CSVEAPDIEEGRVSGNTIYF. The whole variable domain, filled in from reference TRBV29-1 and TRBJ1-3, reads SAVISQKPSRDICQRGTSLTIQCQVDSQVTMMFWYRQQPGQSLTLIATANQGSEATYESGFVIDKFPISRPNLTFSTLTVSNMSPEDSSIYLCSVEAPDIEEGRVSGNTIYFGEGSWLTVV.

This chain links TRBV11-3 with TRBJ2-5. This CDR3 comprises 12 residues. From germline, CDR1 is SGHNT and CDR2 YENEEA. This CDR3 is CASSSLGETQYF.

The chain links TRBV2 to TRBJ2-4. Germline CDR1 is SNHLY and CDR2 is FYNNEI. There are 12 residues in the CDR3. CDR3 sequence reads: CASSDLGDIQYF.

The chain links TRBV7-6 to TRBJ2-1; TCRdb picks TRBD1, but there is no DNA to check that call. Per the germline V gene, CDR1 is SGHVS and CDR2 is FNYEAQ. This CDR3 has 14 amino acids. CDR3 sequence: CASSPNQGGNEQFF. Based on the CDR3 plus reference TRBV7-6 and TRBJ2-1, the full variable domain is GAGVSQSPRYKVTKRGQDVALRCDPISGHVSLYWYRQALGQGPEFLTYFNYEAQQDKSGLPNDRFSAERPEGSISTLTIQRTEQRDSAMYRCASSPNQGGNEQFFGPGTRLTVL.

This chain links TRBV20-1 with TRBJ2-7. CDR3 length: 13 residues. Per germline, CDR1 DFQATT and CDR2 SNEGSKA (reference sequence). CDR3 loop: CSARSTSAYEQYF.

The chain links TRBV5-6 to TRBJ1-5; TCRdb picks TRBD1, but there is no DNA to check that call. This CDR3 contains 16 residues. Germline V lookup: CDR1 SGHDT, CDR2 YYEEEE. CDR3 in amino acids: CASQPWDRDSNQPQHF.

The chain recombines TRBV29-1 with TRBJ2-3; with no DNA, the TCRdb D assignment of TRBD1 cannot be verified. The germline CDR1 and CDR2 sequences are SQVTM and ANQGSEA. The CDR3 has 15 amino acids. The CDR3 is CSAAPGQGPSDTQYF.

The chain links TRBV7-9 to TRBJ1-6; there is no DNA to check the TCRdb D call of TRBD1. This CDR3 region has 15 residues. CDR1 SEHNR and CDR2 FQNEAQ come from the germline V gene (reference sequence). CDR3 region: CASSGPGTVDSPLHF.

The chain joins TRBV6-4 to TRBJ1-1. The germline CDR1 and CDR2 sequences are MRHNA and SNTAGT. The CDR3 extends over 13 amino acids. The CDR3 here is CASSDGENTEAFF.

The chain links TRBV30 to TRBJ2-1; TCRdb's D call, TRBD2, is unchecked because there is no DNA. Looked up from germline, CDR1 is GTSNPN and CDR2 is SVGIG (reference sequence). CDR3 length: 14 residues. Here the CDR3 reads CAWKLAGLDNEQFF.

The V and J genes are TRBV4-1 and TRBJ2-1; TCRdb returns TRBD2, unconfirmable since there is no DNA. CDR1 and CDR2 from the germline V gene are MGHRA and YSYEKL. CDR3 length: 18 amino acids. This CDR3 is CASSQALLAGGNYNEQFF.

The chain joins TRBV25-1 to TRBJ1-6; TCRdb picks TRBD1, but there is no DNA to check that call. CDR1 and CDR2 from the germline V gene are MGHDK and SYGVNS. The CDR3 has 13 residues. CDR3 loop: CASSEWTAISLHF.

The chain is built from TRBV9 and TRBJ2-1. There are 12 residues in the CDR3. Germline V gene lookup returns CDR1 SGDLS and CDR2 YYNGEE. CDR3 in amino acids: CASNRNYNEQFF.